This T cell receptor (beta chain) derives from a study of cytomegalovirus exposure and HLA in healthy donors. Study at large: Unique TCRs numbering about 87 million, obtained from HLA-typed donors, made up an early data release. Whole-study results and caveats: Earlier analysis yielded a pattern in which most TCR beta V segments were productive about 90% or about 30% of the time.

Of note for this clone: Its antigen remains unknown.

The CDR3 is 13 amino acids. CDR1 LNHDA and CDR2 SQIVND come from the germline V gene (reference sequence). V was trimmed by 3 bases and J by 10 bases, leaving 10 bases between them. PCR used 60 Vbeta primers and 13 Jbeta primers. The method was immunoSEQ multiplex PCR; TCRdb's version includes in-frame clones alone and lacks a portion of them. Of 100,000 or so clones listed, more than 75% are singletons. The receptor was isolated from a woman aged 45-65 years in good health and CMV-seropositive. The rearrangement uses TRBV19 and TRBJ1-6; D gene uncertain. The sample comprised PBMCs. The CDR3 region is CASSISTGSPLHF. CDR3 DNA: TGTGCCAGTAGTATTTCCACGGGGTCACCCCTCCACTTT.